Each of the 24 T cell receptor beta chains below was sequenced from the same sample in a study of cytomegalovirus exposure and HLA in healthy donors. With 60 Vbeta and 13 Jbeta primers, the PCR was carried out. The repertoire was sequenced with immunoSEQ multiplex PCR; TCRdb's copy has only in-frame clones and lacks some. The top ten hold around 0.99% of the sample, which has about 190,000 clones, about nine tenths seen once. The source material was PBMCs. The receptors derive from a boy aged 2 to 9 in good health and CMV-seronegative.

V gene TRBV29-1 combines with J gene TRBJ1-1; 9 nucleotides align to TRBD1. In germline, CDR1 is SQVTM, CDR2 ANQGSEA. The CDR3 covers 14 residues. With 4 bases clipped from V and 5 bases from J, the junction kept 8 bases outside the gene matches. The CDR3 DNA reads as TGCAGCGTTGCGTACAGGGGGCGAAAAACTGAAGCTTTCTTT. Protein sequence: CSVAYRGRKTEAFF.

This clone was picked up one time. This chain links TRBV6-1 with TRBJ2-5, with 7 bases matching TRBD2. This CDR3 comprises 15 residues. Germline CDR1 and CDR2: MNHNS and SASEGT. Losses at the gene ends were 6 bases for V and 5 bases for J; bases not matched to a gene: 12. The CDR3 DNA reads as TGTGCCAGCAGGTTCTCGAGCGGGGCACGGGAGACCCAGTACTTC. The encoded protein is CASRFSSGARETQYF.

The rearrangement joins TRBV19 to TRBJ1-5; the D gene is possibly TRBD1 (5 bases). In germline, CDR1 is LNHDA, CDR2 SQIVND (reference sequence). The CDR3 loop spans 14 amino acids. Trimming took 5 bases from V and 7 from J, leaving 15 bases between them. The CDR3 bases are TGTGCCAGTAGTCATGGGGCAGGGCCGCAGCCCCAGCATTTT. It codes for CASSHGAGPQPQHF.

This chain uses TRBV25-1 with TRBJ2-7, with D maybe TRBD2 (7 bases). The germline V gene has CDR1 MGHDK and CDR2 SYGVNS. Trimming took off 1 base at V and 6 bases at J, with 19 bases between the two ends. The CDR3 covers 16 residues. The CDR3 DNA reads TGTGCCAGCAGTGAATTTACCCCGGGGGGCGCGGGCGAGCAGTACTTC. As protein: CASSEFTPGGAGEQYF.

The count of this clone is one. The V and J genes are TRBV7-2 and TRBJ2-7, with 9 bases that match TRBD1. From germline, CDR1 is SGHTA and CDR2 FQGNSA. V lost 5 bases to trimming and J lost 3 bases; unmatched junction nucleotides: 5. The CDR3 is 14 residues long. The CDR3 reads CASSLGQGIYEQYF. CDR3 DNA sequence: TGTGCCAGCAGCCTCGGACAGGGGATCTACGAGCAGTACTTC.

The chain uses TRBV10-3 and TRBJ2-5; 7 nucleotides agree with TRBD1. The CDR3 runs 15 residues. Germline V CDR1 and CDR2: ENHRY, SYGVKD. V lost 6 bases and J lost 4; bases outside the gene matches: 11. The CDR3 DNA is TGTGCCATCAGACCCGGGACAGAAAGTGGAGAGACCCAGTACTTC. Its protein is CAIRPGTESGETQYF.

CDR3 residues: CAWSAGVGNEKLFF. In DNA, the CDR3 is TGTGCCTGGAGTGCAGGGGTTGGTAATGAAAAACTGTTTTTT. This chain joins TRBV30 and TRBJ1-4, with D tentatively TRBD1 (6 bases). The CDR3 totals 14 residues. Trimming shortened V by 1 base and J by 4 bases, and 10 bases separated the two germline ends. Germline CDR1 is GTSNPN and CDR2 is SVGIG (reference sequence).

The chain couples TRBV6-1 to TRBJ2-3; D is ambiguous. The CDR3 has 14 residues. Trimming pared 0 bases from V and 7 bases from J, leaving 11 bases between. Germline CDR1 reads MNHNS; CDR2 reads SASEGT. CDR3 residues: CASSEAAYSYTQYF. For the CDR3, the DNA is TGTGCCAGCAGTGAAGCCGCCTACTCTTATACGCAGTATTTT.

V and J are TRBV6-5 and TRBJ1-5; tentative D call: TRBD1 (6 bases). The CDR3 totals 15 residues. Trimming removed 5 bases at V and 7 bases at J, with 18 bases between. Germline V gene lookup returns CDR1 MNHEY and CDR2 SVGAGI. The DNA of the CDR3 is TGTGCCAGCAGTGGATCTTGGGGGGGCTGGCAGCCCCAGCATTTT. Translating it yields CASSGSWGGWQPQHF.

The chain couples TRBV5-4 to TRBJ2-6; 7 bases agree with TRBD1. V lost 4 bases, J lost 2 bases, and 6 bases stayed unmatched. There are 16 residues in the CDR3. CDR1 and CDR2 from the germline V gene are SGHNT and YYREEE (reference sequence). The CDR3 protein is CASSRPQGAGANVLTF. The DNA for the CDR3 is TGTGCCAGCAGCCGTCCCCAGGGGGCTGGGGCCAACGTCCTGACTTTC.

The chain uses TRBV19 and TRBJ1-4; 7 bases line up with TRBD1. The CDR3 covers 21 residues. Germline V CDR1 and CDR2: LNHDA, SQIVND (reference sequence). The junction had 22 bases not matched to a gene; V was cut back by 2 bases and J by 4 bases. CDR3 bases: TGTGCCAGTAGTATAAAGTTGTTGAGGGGGCGCATGGTACAGGATAATGAAAAACTGTTTTTT. Translating it yields CASSIKLLRGRMVQDNEKLFF.

The chain links TRBV7-9 to TRBJ2-3, with D possibly being TRBD2 (6 bases). The V gene lost 11 bases and the J gene lost 3 bases, with 12 bases spanning the gap. The germline V gene has CDR1 SEHNR and CDR2 FQNEAQ (reference sequence). This CDR3 contains 12 residues. The chain's CDR3 is CAANRGTDTQYF. The CDR3, as DNA: TGTGCCGCAAACCGGGGGACAGATACGCAGTATTTT.

This chain connects TRBV7-9 to TRBJ2-3; a weak D match, TRBD1 (6 bases). V was shortened by 6 bases and J by 2 bases, with 12 bases between the two germline ends. CDR3 length: 14 amino acids. Germline V gene data show CDR1 as SEHNR and CDR2 as FQNEAQ (reference sequence). The CDR3 nucleotides are TGTGCCAGCAGTATGACAGGTCCCACAGATACGCAGTATTTT. Its translation: CASSMTGPTDTQYF.

The chain is built from TRBV28 and TRBJ1-2; D is perhaps TRBD1 (6 bases). Germline CDR1 MDHEN, CDR2 SYDVKM. The CDR3 loop spans 15 amino acids. Trimming took 2 bases from V and 3 from J, leaving 13 bases between them. The CDR3 here is CASSLTQGTDYGYTF. The CDR3 nucleotides read TGTGCCAGCAGTTTAACACAGGGTACAGACTATGGCTACACCTTC.

This chain joins TRBV28 and TRBJ2-3; 14 bases align to TRBD2. Trimming at V came to 3 bases and at J to 0 bases, leaving 8 bases not matched to a gene. The CDR3 extends over 19 amino acids. Looked up from germline, CDR1 is MDHEN and CDR2 is SYDVKM. CDR3 region: CASSFTTSGRAMSTDTQYF. CDR3 nucleotides: TGTGCCAGCAGTTTTACGACTAGCGGGAGGGCCATGAGCACAGATACGCAGTATTTT.

The chain employs TRBV6-6 and TRBJ2-1; 7 bases fit TRBD1. The CDR3 has 15 amino acids. The germline CDR1 and CDR2 sequences are MNHNY and SVGAGI (reference sequence). V dropped 2 bases and J dropped 4; count of bases not matched to a gene: 5. The CDR3 DNA reads TGTGCCAGCAGTTACACCGGGACAGATTACAATGAGCAGTTCTTC. It codes for CASSYTGTDYNEQFF.

V and J are TRBV6-4 and TRBJ2-7; 10 nucleotides agree with TRBD2. Trimming took 8 bases from V and 3 from J; bases not matched to a gene: 10. Germline V lookup: CDR1 MRHNA, CDR2 SNTAGT. The CDR3 spans 15 residues. The CDR3 DNA reads TGTGCCAGCGGAACTAGCGGGATGAACCTCTACGAGCAGTACTTC. It translates to CASGTSGMNLYEQYF.

V is TRBV5-1 and J is TRBJ2-7; TRBD1 matches 8 bases. The CDR3 is 17 amino acids. Losses at the gene ends were 0 bases for V and 4 bases for J; bases not matched to a gene: 12. Per germline, CDR1 SGHRS and CDR2 YFSETQ. The CDR3 nucleotides are TGCGCCAGCAGCTTGGATACCGGGACAGGACAGTTGTACGAGCAGTACTTC. This sequence encodes CASSLDTGTGQLYEQYF. The whole variable domain, remainder taken from reference TRBV5-1 and TRBJ2-7, is KAGVTQTPRYLIKTRGQQVTLSCSPISGHRSVSWYQQTPGQGLQFLFEYFSETQRNKGNFPGRFSGRQFSNSRSEMNVSTLELGDSALYLCASSLDTGTGQLYEQYFGPGTRLTVT.

This chain uses TRBV7-6 with TRBJ1-1, with D possibly being TRBD1 (6 bases). V shed 5 bases and J shed 3 bases, with 7 bases lying between them. The CDR3 is 12 amino acids. Germline CDR1 SGHVS, CDR2 FNYEAQ. As DNA, the CDR3 is TGTGCCAGCAGCCCAGGGGACACTGAAGCTTTCTTT. As protein: CASSPGDTEAFF.

Only one count was recorded for this clone. The chain couples TRBV27 to TRBJ2-1; the match to TRBD2 covers 7 bases. V gave up 5 bases and J gave up 14 bases; unmatched junction bases: 12. Germline V gene sequence: CDR1 MNHEY, CDR2 SMNVEV (reference sequence). This CDR3 region has 13 residues. CDR3 in amino acids: CASSPRLASWEFF. In nucleotides, the CDR3 is TGTGCCAGCAGTCCGAGACTAGCCAGTTGGGAGTTCTTC.

Note on this clone: Relative to the germline gene, one junction end is altered; a read error may explain this. The chain is built from TRBV7-9 and TRBJ1-1; perhaps TRBD1 as D (6 bases). The CDR3 consists of 12 residues. Germline-derived CDR1 and CDR2 are SEHNR and FQNEAQ (reference sequence). The CDR3 DNA follows: TGTGCCAGCAGCTTAGAGGACAGCAACCCGAGATTT. Translation: CASSLEDSNPRF.

The CDR3 coding sequence is TGTGCCAGCAGTTTGGGGGGTAGGGGTTACAATGAAAAACTGTTTTTT. It is translated as CASSLGGRGYNEKLFF. The V call is TRBV27, the J call TRBJ1-4; perhaps TRBD1 as D (5 bases). Trimming removed 3 bases at V and 5 bases at J, with 16 bases between. CDR1 MNHEY and CDR2 SMNVEV come from the germline V gene (reference sequence). There are 16 residues in the CDR3.

Comment on this clone: Other DNA sequences of this sample code for an identical CDR3. V is TRBV6-5 and J is TRBJ1-2; TRBD1 aligns across 7 bases. Germline V gene sequence: CDR1 MNHEY, CDR2 SVGAGI. This CDR3 has 11 residues. V dropped 6 bases and J dropped 6; count of bases not matched to a gene: 1. The CDR3 DNA is TGTGCCAGCAGGACAGGGAATGGCTACACCTTC. It encodes CASRTGNGYTF.

This rearrangement joins TRBV28 to TRBJ1-6; the match to TRBD1 covers 7 bases. V was pared by 5 bases and J by 7 bases, with 5 bases of the junction left unmatched. Germline CDR1 reads MDHEN; CDR2 reads SYDVKM. This CDR3 is 14 amino acids long. Here the CDR3 reads CASSMTGRNSPLHF. The CDR3 DNA follows: TGTGCCAGCAGTATGACAGGGAGAAATTCACCCCTCCACTTT. Variable domain in full (rest from reference TRBV28 and TRBJ1-6): DVKVTQSSRYLVKRTGEKVFLECVQDMDHENMFWYRQDPGLGLRLIYFSYDVKMKEKGDIPEGYSVSREKKERFSLILESASTNQTSMYLCASSMTGRNSPLHFGNGTRLTVT.